The 18 T cell receptor beta chains presented below share a single source sample, sequenced in a study of PD-L1 blockade in urothelial cancer. TCRdb's table, derived via immunoSEQ multiplex PCR, lists solely in-frame clones and lacks some. There are 48,000 or so clones in the sample; about four fifths occur only once, and over 8.5% lies in the top ten. Time point of the sample: peripheral blood 6 weeks after treatment start. This specimen consisted of PBMCs, obtained around atezolizumab (anti-PD-L1) treatment. The receptors originated from a man in his 70s with urothelial cancer.

This rearrangement joins TRBV6-5 to TRBJ2-4, with 9 nucleotides matching TRBD1. The germline gives CDR1 MNHEY, CDR2 SVGAGI. The CDR3 has 14 residues. V was pared by 6 bases and J by 5 bases, with 5 bases of the junction left unmatched. The CDR3: CASRGQGMENIQYF. The CDR3 bases are TGTGCCAGCAGGGGACAGGGAATGGAAAACATTCAGTACTTC.

CDR3 nucleotide sequence: TGTGCCAGCAGCTCCCCCAGGGGGCGTATTTCCTACGAGCAGTACTTC. It translates to CASSSPRGRISYEQYF. V is TRBV6-6 and J is TRBJ2-7, with TRBD1 identical over 8 bases. In germline, CDR1 is MNHNY, CDR2 SVGAGI (reference sequence). CDR3 length: 16 residues. V lost 6 bases, J lost 1 base, and 11 bases stayed unmatched.

This chain connects TRBV5-4 to TRBJ2-2; D perhaps matches TRBD2 (6 bases). The germline V gene encodes CDR1 SGHNT and CDR2 YYREEE (reference sequence). The CDR3 has 15 residues. Deletions cut 2 bases from V and 2 bases from J, with 10 bases between. The CDR3 reads CASSFGTHNTGELFF. The CDR3 bases are TGTGCCAGCAGCTTCGGGACTCATAACACCGGGGAGCTGTTTTTT.

The J gene is TRBJ2-5, the V gene TRBV2; D call uncertain. The CDR3 extends over 13 amino acids. V was clipped by 7 bases and J by 5 bases, with 14 bases between them. Germline assignment: CDR1 SNHLY and CDR2 FYNNEI. The CDR3 region is CASTGSFGETQYF. The CDR3 region has the DNA TGTGCCAGCACCGGCTCCTTCGGGGAGACCCAGTACTTC.

The chain links TRBV10-3 to TRBJ2-2; 7 bases match TRBD2. This CDR3 is built from 14 residues. CDR1 is ENHRY, CDR2 SYGVKD, per germline. Trimming removed 6 bases from V and 3 bases from J; junction bases left unmatched: 4. CDR3 region: CAISGLGDTGELFF. The CDR3 DNA sequence: TGTGCCATCAGCGGACTAGGGGACACCGGGGAGCTGTTTTTT.

This clone was seen once. V usage is TRBV6-6 and J usage is TRBJ1-2; no clear D. The germline V and J ends were trimmed by 0 bases and 8 bases, with 10 bases remaining between them. The CDR3 has 13 residues. CDR1 is MNHNY, CDR2 SVGAGI, per germline (reference sequence). CDR3 amino acids: CASSYSTVNGYTF. The CDR3, as DNA: TGTGCCAGCAGTTACTCGACTGTTAACGGCTACACCTTC.

This clone was observed a handful of times. The genes are TRBV14 and TRBJ1-1; a possible D gene is TRBD1 (5 bases). The CDR3 covers 13 residues. Germline-derived CDR1 and CDR2 are SGHDN and FVKESK. Trimming cost V 4 bases and J 6 bases, with 12 bases left between them. The CDR3 is CASSLGLGSEAFF. In nucleotides, the CDR3 is TGTGCCAGCAGCCTGGGGCTAGGATCTGAAGCTTTCTTT.

This clone has more than one count but fewer than ten. The J gene is TRBJ2-7, the V gene TRBV5-8, with TRBD1 identical over 9 bases. The CDR3 has 14 residues. V lost 2 bases, J lost 1 base, and 1 base stayed unmatched. Germline CDR1 SGHTS, CDR2 YDEGEE. The CDR3 sequence: CASSFDRGSYEQYF. For the CDR3, the DNA is TGTGCCAGCAGCTTTGACAGGGGGTCCTACGAGCAGTACTTC.

This clone was detected once. The chain carries TRBV6-1 and TRBJ2-7; 7 positions agree with TRBD2. The V segment lost 8 bases and the J segment 4 bases; nucleotides outside the gene matches: 5. This CDR3 has 12 amino acids. The germline V gene encodes CDR1 MNHNS and CDR2 SASEGT. CDR3 in DNA: TGTGCCAGCGAAACTAGCGCTTACGAGCAGTACTTC. As protein: CASETSAYEQYF.

The V gene is TRBV9, the J gene TRBJ2-2, with no clear D. CDR1 SGDLS and CDR2 YYNGEE come from the germline V gene. Deletions cut 0 bases from V and 6 bases from J, with 6 bases between. The CDR3 extends over 13 amino acids. The CDR3 sequence: CASSVDSAGELFF. DNA for the CDR3: TGTGCCAGCAGCGTAGATTCTGCCGGGGAGCTGTTTTTT. Full variable domain (missing parts from reference TRBV9 and TRBJ2-2): DSGVTQTPKHLITATGQRVTLRCSPRSGDLSVYWYQQSLDQGLQFLIQYYNGEERAKGNILERFSAQQFPDLHSELNLSSLELGDSALYFCASSVDSAGELFFGEGSRLTVL.

Concerning this clone itself: At one of its ends the junction is not consistent with the germline gene, which may arise from a read error. The V call is TRBV7-9, the J call TRBJ2-7, with 8 nucleotides matching TRBD2. There are 15 residues in the CDR3. Germline CDR1 is SEHNR and CDR2 is FQNEAQ (reference sequence). In DNA, the CDR3 is TGTGCCAGCAGCTTACTTCGGAGCGGGAGCGCCCTATCCCACTTC. As protein: CASSLLRSGSALSHF.

V is TRBV5-8 and J is TRBJ1-1; 7 bases line up with TRBD1. Germline lookup yields CDR1 SGHTS and CDR2 YDEGEE. With V trimmed by 4 bases and J by 1 base, 13 bases remained unmatched. The CDR3 contains 17 residues. CDR3: CASSPTRQGVTNTEAFF. CDR3 coding DNA: TGTGCCAGCAGCCCCACCCGACAGGGAGTAACGAACACTGAAGCTTTCTTT.

This clone has only a few counts. The genes are TRBV28 and TRBJ1-2; tentative D call: TRBD1 (5 bases). The CDR3 has 15 amino acids. V was pared by 3 bases and J by 3 bases, with 14 bases between. Germline assignment: CDR1 MDHEN and CDR2 SYDVKM. The CDR3 loop is CASSLGQGGYYGYTF. The CDR3, as DNA: TGTGCCAGCAGTTTGGGGCAGGGAGGGTACTATGGCTACACCTTC.

The gene calls are TRBV29-1 and TRBJ1-5; tentatively, D is TRBD1 (5 bases). CDR1 and CDR2 (germline): SQVTM, ANQGSEA. CDR3 length equals 14 residues. Trimming left V 8 bases short and J 2 bases short, with 16 bases between. Here the CDR3 reads CSLGGIGCNQPQHF. The CDR3 DNA sequence: TGCAGCCTGGGGGGGATCGGGTGCAATCAGCCCCAGCATTTT.

The rearrangement uses TRBV5-1 and TRBJ1-2; TRBD1 is a possible D gene (6 bases). This CDR3 has 14 amino acids. CDR1 and CDR2 (germline): SGHRS, YFSETQ. V lost 0 bases and J 8 bases, leaving 14 bases between the germline ends. CDR3: CASSLAGTPSGYTF. CDR3 in DNA: TGCGCCAGCAGCTTGGCTGGGACACCATCGGGCTACACCTTC.

This clone was detected once. This sequence joins TRBV19 and TRBJ1-1, with D maybe TRBD1 (5 bases). Trimming stripped 3 bases from V and 6 bases from J, with 11 bases between. The CDR3 sequence is 13 residues long. Germline V lookup: CDR1 LNHDA, CDR2 SQIVND (reference sequence). In DNA, the CDR3 is TGTGCCAGTAGTATCGTCAGGGATTCTGAAGCTTTCTTT. It encodes CASSIVRDSEAFF.

The J gene is TRBJ2-6, the V gene TRBV11-2; 7 bases line up with TRBD1. CDR1 SGHAT and CDR2 FQNNGV come from the germline V gene. The CDR3 spans 16 residues. The V and J ends lost 1 base and 2 bases, in that order; junction bases with no gene match: 2. The CDR3 region is CASSLGGGAGANVLTF. CDR3 DNA: TGTGCCAGCAGCTTAGGAGGGGGCGCTGGGGCCAACGTCCTGACTTTC. Full variable domain (outside the CDR3, taken from reference TRBV11-2 and TRBJ2-6): EAGVAQSPRYKIIEKRQSVAFWCNPISGHATLYWYQQILGQGPKLLIQFQNNGVVDDSQLPKDRFSAERLKGVDSTLKIQPAKLEDSAVYLCASSLGGGAGANVLTFGAGSRLTVL.

This chain connects TRBV7-2 to TRBJ1-2; TRBD1 aligns across 8 bases. The germline CDR1 and CDR2 sequences are SGHTA and FQGNSA. V trimming: 5 bases; J trimming: 3 bases; junction bases outside the gene matches: 8. The CDR3 length is 15 residues. CDR3 sequence reads: CASSVGRGQDYGYTF. The CDR3 DNA sequence: TGTGCCAGCAGCGTAGGCAGGGGGCAGGACTATGGCTACACCTTC.